The T cell receptor beta chain described here comes from a study of T cell repertoires in cytomegalovirus infection. One entry per CDR3 protein results from TCRdb running MiXCR on the reads. The data show about a million distinct CDR3 sequences, with around 32% seen just once and over 13% held by the top ten. The CDR3 runs to 13 residues. Germline V lookup: CDR1 MNHNY, CDR2 SVGAGI (reference sequence). V was trimmed by 7 bases and J by 3 bases, leaving 12 bases between them. About this clonotype itself: Its specificity is unknown.

The input for sequencing was cultured CD8+ T cells from PBMCs, taken from culture after CMV antigen stimulation. This chain joins TRBV6-6 and TRBJ1-1; a weak D match, TRBD1 (6 bases). The sequence was obtained from a human donor in good health (CMV status not recorded). Some clones in this sample may be carry-over from other donors' samples. The DNA for the CDR3 is TGTGCCAGCACTCTGAGGGGGGACACTGAAGCTTTCTTT. It is translated as CASTLRGDTEAFF.